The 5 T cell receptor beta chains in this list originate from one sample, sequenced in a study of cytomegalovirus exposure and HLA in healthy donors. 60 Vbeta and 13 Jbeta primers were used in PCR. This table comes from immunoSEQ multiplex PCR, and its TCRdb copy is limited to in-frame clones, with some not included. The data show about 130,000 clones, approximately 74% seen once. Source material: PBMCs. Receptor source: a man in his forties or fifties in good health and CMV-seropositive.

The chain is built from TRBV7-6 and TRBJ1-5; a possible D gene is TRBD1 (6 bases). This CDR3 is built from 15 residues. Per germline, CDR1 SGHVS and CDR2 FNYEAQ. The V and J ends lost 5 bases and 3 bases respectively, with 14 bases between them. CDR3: CASSIGAGANQPQHF. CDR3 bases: TGTGCCAGCAGCATAGGTGCAGGGGCCAATCAGCCCCAGCATTTT.

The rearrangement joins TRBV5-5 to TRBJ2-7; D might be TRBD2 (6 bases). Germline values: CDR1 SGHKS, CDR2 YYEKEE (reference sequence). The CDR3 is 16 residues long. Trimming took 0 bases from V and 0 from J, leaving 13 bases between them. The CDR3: CASSLAGSPSSYEQYF. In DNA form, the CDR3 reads TGTGCCAGCAGCTTGGCCGGGAGTCCGAGCTCCTACGAGCAGTACTTC.

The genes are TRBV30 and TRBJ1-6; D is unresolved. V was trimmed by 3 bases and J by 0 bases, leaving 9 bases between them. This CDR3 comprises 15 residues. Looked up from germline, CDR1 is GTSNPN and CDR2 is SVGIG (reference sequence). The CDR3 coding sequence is TGTGCCTGGAGCTCTCCAGACTCCTATAATTCACCCCTCCACTTT. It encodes CAWSSPDSYNSPLHF.

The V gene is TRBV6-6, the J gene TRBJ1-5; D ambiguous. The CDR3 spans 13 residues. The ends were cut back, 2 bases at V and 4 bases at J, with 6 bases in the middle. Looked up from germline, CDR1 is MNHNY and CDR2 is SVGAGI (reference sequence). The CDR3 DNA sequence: TGTGCCAGCAGTTACCCGGAGAATCAGCCCCAGCATTTT. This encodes CASSYPENQPQHF.

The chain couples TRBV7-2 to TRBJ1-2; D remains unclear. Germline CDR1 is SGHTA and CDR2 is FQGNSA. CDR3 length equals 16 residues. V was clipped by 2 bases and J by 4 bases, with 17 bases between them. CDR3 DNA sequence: TGTGCCAGCAGCTTACTCCCCGGAGCTACTCCCTATGGCTACACCTTC. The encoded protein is CASSLLPGATPYGYTF.